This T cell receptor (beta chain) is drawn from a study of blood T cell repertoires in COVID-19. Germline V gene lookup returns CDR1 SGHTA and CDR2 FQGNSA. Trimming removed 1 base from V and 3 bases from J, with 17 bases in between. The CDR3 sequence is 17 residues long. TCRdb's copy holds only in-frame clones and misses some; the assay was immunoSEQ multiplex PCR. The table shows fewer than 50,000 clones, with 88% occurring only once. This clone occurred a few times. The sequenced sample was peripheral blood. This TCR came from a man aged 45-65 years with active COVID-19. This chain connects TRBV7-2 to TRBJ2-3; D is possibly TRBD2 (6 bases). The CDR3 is CASSLGALGTLTDTQYF. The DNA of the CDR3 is TGTGCCAGCAGCTTAGGCGCCTTAGGGACTTTAACAGATACGCAGTATTTT.